This TCR beta chain is drawn from a study of Graves' ophthalmopathy and Graves' hyperthyroidism. V shed 10 bases and J shed 7 bases, with 14 bases lying between them. The germline gives CDR1 ENHRY, CDR2 SYGVKD. The CDR3 contains 13 residues. For repertoire sequencing, the TCR beta CDR3 regions were amplified from RNA transcripts. Investigators did first-round RT-PCR with HTBI primers, then second-round multiplex PCR. A single record per CDR3 protein comes from TCRdb applying MiXCR to the multiplex PCR reads. This sample has approximately 480,000 distinct CDR3 sequences, with 14% found just once. Ophthalmopathic donors had moderate-to-severe activity, CAS ≥3 and NOSPECS ≥4, with disease that had lasted under 3 months.

This TCR was sampled from a woman under 40 with Graves' ophthalmopathy. The rearrangement joins TRBV10-3 to TRBJ1-6; D unresolved. The sequencing input was blood. In DNA, the CDR3 is TGTGCCAAGAAGCCAGAGGAGAATTCACCCCTCCACTTT. It yields the protein CAKKPEENSPLHF.